This T cell receptor (beta chain) appears in the sequencing data of a study of T cells in Graves' hyperthyroidism and ophthalmopathy. Study at large: Peripheral blood samples were taken at initial diagnosis, prior to any treatment.

This clonotype was counted at least ten times. Its cognate antigen is unknown. Amplified TCR beta CDR3 regions derived from RNA transcripts. With the HTBI primer set, the TCR CDR3 went through a first round of RT-PCR. Each CDR3 protein is one row after TCRdb ran MiXCR on the multiplex PCR reads. The top ten hold 30% to 35% of the sample, which has more than 250,000 distinct CDR3 sequences, roughly 15% seen once. This CDR3 has 16 amino acids. V lost 3 bases to trimming and J lost 10 bases; unmatched junction nucleotides: 14. Findings and limits, study-wide: From stable hyperthyroidism, ophthalmopathy was separated by a 13 V-J model.

In patients aged 18 to 65, hyperthyroidism was newly diagnosed, with duration under 2 months. It was uncontrolled infection, other autoimmune disease, pregnancy or lactation that excluded patients. The V gene is TRBV12-3 or TRBV12-4, the J gene TRBJ1-4; 7 nucleotides agree with TRBD1. Sample: blood. The receptor was isolated from a woman in her 50s with Graves' hyperthyroidism that later progressed to Graves' ophthalmopathy. The CDR3, as DNA: TGTGCCAGCAGTTTTGACCTACAGGTGCCAGGGGGAAAACTGTTTTTT. Amino acid sequence: CASSFDLQVPGGKLFF.